The 5 T cell receptor delta chains below all came from one sample that was sequenced in a study of γδ T cells in repeated Plasmodium falciparum infection. Bulk repertoires came from Vgamma9/Vdelta2+ or Vdelta2-negative gammadelta T cells flow-sorted from PBMC. TCRdb used CATT to re-call clones from the multiplex PCR reads. This sample has some 100,000 delta-chain clones; over 1.1% occur once, and the top ten carry just under 9%. The sample was gamma-delta T cells from blood. The receptors here all came from a pool of human donors (malaria-infected and uninfected, not separated).

This clone was seen a handful of times. TCRdb records a much larger clone's protein for this DNA, with a difference at residue 4 that likely arises from a read error; the protein given is the translation of the DNA. The V and J genes are TRDV2 and TRDJ3; 8 bases align to TRDD3. Germline loops: CDR1 GEAIGNYY, CDR2 EKD. The CDR3 length is 16 residues. V gave up 5 bases and J gave up 0 bases; unmatched junction bases: 2. The CDR3 nucleotides read TGTGCCTGTGTCTGGGGGAGCTCCTGGGACACCCGACAGATGTTTTTC. This codes for CACVWGSSWDTRQMFF.

V usage is TRDV2 and J usage is TRDJ3; TRDD3 matches 9 bases. The J gene, not given by TCRdb, was assigned here from a germline match of the nucleotide sequence. The V and J ends lost 1 base and 6 bases, in that order; junction bases with no gene match: 15. Looked up from germline, CDR1 is GEAIGNYY and CDR2 is EKD. The CDR3 runs to 20 residues. CDR3 sequence: CACDTQYWGTQLLDTRQMFF. The CDR3, as DNA: TGTGCCTGTGACACTCAGTACTGGGGGACTCAGCTCCTGGACACCCGACAGATGTTTTTC.

The sample holds a few counts of this clone. A far larger clone is one base from this, pointing to a likely read error. This same CDR3 is encoded by further DNA sequences in the sample. The chain employs TRDV1 and TRDJ1, with 11 bases identical to TRDD3. The CDR3 spans 21 residues. Germline lookup yields CDR1 TSWWSYY and CDR2 QGS. The CDR3 DNA reads TGTGCTCTTGGGGAGGAAGGGGCCTTCCCAATACTGGGGGATAGATCGGATAAGCTCATCTTT. It is translated as CALGEEGAFPILGDRSDKLIF.

Comment on this clone: A far larger clone lies a single base away; this is likely a read error. The same CDR3 arises from other DNA sequences in this sample as well. The V gene corresponds to TRDV2; no J gene was called; the D segment call TRDD3 is taken from the table without a DNA check. CDR3 length: 13 residues. Germline CDR1 reads GEAIGNYY; CDR2 reads EKD. CDR3 in amino acids: CACDRIRTDKLIF. The CDR3 region has the DNA TGTGCCTGTGACAGGATACGCACCGATAAACTCATCTTC.

This clone turned up a few times. The protein that TCRdb holds for this DNA derives from a much larger clone and differs from the translated DNA at residue 9, which likely indicates a read error; the protein shown here is translated from the DNA. The chain employs TRDV1 and TRDJ1; D possibly uses TRDD2 or TRDD3 (5 bases each). This CDR3 has 21 amino acids. From germline, CDR1 is TSWWSYY and CDR2 QGS. The CDR3 protein is CALGPKPASLRRGARTGKLIF. The CDR3, as DNA: TGTGCACTTGGGCCAAAACCCGCCTCCCTACGGAGGGGGGCCCGTACTGGAAAACTCATCTTT.